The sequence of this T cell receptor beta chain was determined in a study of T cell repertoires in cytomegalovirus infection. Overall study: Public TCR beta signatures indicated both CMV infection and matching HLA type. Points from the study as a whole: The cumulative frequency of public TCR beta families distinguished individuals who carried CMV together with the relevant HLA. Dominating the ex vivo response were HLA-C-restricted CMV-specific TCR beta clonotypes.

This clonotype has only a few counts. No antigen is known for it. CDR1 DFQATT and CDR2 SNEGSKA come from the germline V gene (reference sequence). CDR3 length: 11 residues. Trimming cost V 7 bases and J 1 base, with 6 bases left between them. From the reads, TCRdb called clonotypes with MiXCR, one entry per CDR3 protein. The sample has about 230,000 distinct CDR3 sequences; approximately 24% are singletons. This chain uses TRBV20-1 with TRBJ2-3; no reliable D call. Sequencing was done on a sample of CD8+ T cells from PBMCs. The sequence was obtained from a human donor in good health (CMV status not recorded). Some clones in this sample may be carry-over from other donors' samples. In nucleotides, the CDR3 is TGCAGTGTCCCAGGCACAGATACGCAGTATTTT. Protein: CSVPGTDTQYF.